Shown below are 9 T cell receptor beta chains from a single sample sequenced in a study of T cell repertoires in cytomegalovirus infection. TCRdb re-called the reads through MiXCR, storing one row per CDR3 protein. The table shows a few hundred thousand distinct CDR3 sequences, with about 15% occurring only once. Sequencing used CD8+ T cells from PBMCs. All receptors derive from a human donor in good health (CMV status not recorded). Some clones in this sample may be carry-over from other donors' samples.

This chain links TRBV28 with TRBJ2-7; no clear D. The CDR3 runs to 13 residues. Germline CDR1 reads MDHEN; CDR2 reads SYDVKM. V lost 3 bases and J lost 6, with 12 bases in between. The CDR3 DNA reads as TGTGCCAGCAGTTTGCAAAGATACTGCGAGCAGTACTTC. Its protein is CASSLQRYCEQYF.

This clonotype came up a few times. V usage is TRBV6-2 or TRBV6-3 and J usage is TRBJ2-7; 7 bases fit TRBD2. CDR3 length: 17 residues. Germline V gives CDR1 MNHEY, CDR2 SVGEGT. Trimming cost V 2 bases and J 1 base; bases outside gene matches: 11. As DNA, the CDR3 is TGTGCCAGCAGTTACGACCCCTGGGACTACCCGTCCTACGAGCAGTACTTC. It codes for CASSYDPWDYPSYEQYF.

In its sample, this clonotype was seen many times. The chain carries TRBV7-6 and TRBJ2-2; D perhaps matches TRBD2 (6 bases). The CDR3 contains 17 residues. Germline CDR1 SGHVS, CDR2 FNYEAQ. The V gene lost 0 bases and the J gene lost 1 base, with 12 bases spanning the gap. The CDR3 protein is CASSLAWGLKNTGELFF. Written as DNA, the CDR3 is TGTGCCAGCAGCTTAGCATGGGGACTCAAGAACACCGGGGAGCTGTTTTTT.

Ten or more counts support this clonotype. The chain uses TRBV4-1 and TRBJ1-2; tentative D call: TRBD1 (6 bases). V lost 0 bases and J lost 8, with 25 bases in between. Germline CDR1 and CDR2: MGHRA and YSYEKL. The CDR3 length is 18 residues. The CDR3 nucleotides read TGCGCCAGCAGCCAAGATCCAGGGGAGGGGTCAGGAAAAGTCGGCTACACCTTC. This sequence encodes CASSQDPGEGSGKVGYTF.

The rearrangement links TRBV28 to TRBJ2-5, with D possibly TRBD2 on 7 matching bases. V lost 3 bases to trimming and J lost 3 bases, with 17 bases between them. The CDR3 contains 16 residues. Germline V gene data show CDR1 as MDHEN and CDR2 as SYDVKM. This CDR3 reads CASSFLRGGAEETQYF. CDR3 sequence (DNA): TGTGCCAGCAGTTTTCTGAGGGGGGGGGCCGAAGAGACCCAGTACTTC.

The CDR3: CASSVDGLADEQYF. CDR3 in DNA: TGTGCCAGCAGCGTAGACGGACTAGCCGACGAGCAGTACTTC. V and J are TRBV9 and TRBJ2-7; 8 nucleotides agree with TRBD2. The germline gives CDR1 SGDLS, CDR2 YYNGEE. The ends lost 0 bases at V and 5 bases at J; junction bases unmatched: 4. The CDR3 is 14 amino acids. Using reference TRBV9 and TRBJ2-7 for the parts outside the CDR3, the full variable domain is DSGVTQTPKHLITATGQRVTLRCSPRSGDLSVYWYQQSLDQGLQFLIQYYNGEERAKGNILERFSAQQFPDLHSELNLSSLELGDSALYFCASSVDGLADEQYFGPGTRLTVT.

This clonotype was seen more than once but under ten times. CDR3 region: CASRDVAYSNQPQHF. The CDR3 DNA is TGTGCCAGCCGGGACGTCGCTTATAGCAATCAGCCCCAGCATTTT. The V and J genes are TRBV19 and TRBJ1-5; tentative D call: TRBD1 (5 bases). CDR1 and CDR2 from the germline V gene are LNHDA and SQIVND (reference sequence). Between the trimmed V and J ends, which lost 9 bases and 0 bases, there was a span of 15 bases. The CDR3 contains 15 residues.

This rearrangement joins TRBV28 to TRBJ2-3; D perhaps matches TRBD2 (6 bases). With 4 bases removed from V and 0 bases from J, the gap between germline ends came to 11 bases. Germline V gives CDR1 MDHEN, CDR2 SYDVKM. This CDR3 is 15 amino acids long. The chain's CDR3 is CASSWGGESTDTQYF. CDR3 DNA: TGTGCCAGCAGTTGGGGCGGGGAGAGCACAGATACGCAGTATTTT.

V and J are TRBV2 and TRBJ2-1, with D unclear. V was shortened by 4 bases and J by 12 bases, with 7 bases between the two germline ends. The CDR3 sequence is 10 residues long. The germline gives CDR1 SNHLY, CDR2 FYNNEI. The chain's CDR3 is CASSGPLQFF. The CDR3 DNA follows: TGTGCCAGCAGTGGCCCTTTGCAGTTCTTC.